This T cell receptor (beta chain) originates from a study of early T cells in non-severe SARS-CoV-2 infection. Study background: Unsorted whole-blood RNA was sequenced in bulk, leaving chains unpaired. General observations from the study: Missing private and CD4 specificities, VDJdb matching favored anti-spike CD8 responses.

This CDR3 region has 16 residues. The V segment lost 5 bases and the J segment 4 bases; nucleotides outside the gene matches: 9. TCRdb reanalysed the 5' RACE reads using MiXCR and keeps one entry per CDR3 protein. The data contain some 57,000 distinct CDR3 sequences, roughly an eighth of them singletons. This clonotype was counted many times. Its antigen is unknown. The source material was whole blood. The clonotype was recovered from an adult who was a healthcare worker with PCR-confirmed SARS-CoV-2 infection or an uninfected control (not recorded which). The chain combines TRBV12-3 or TRBV12-4 with TRBJ2-1, with 9 bases lining up with TRBD2. The CDR3 here is CASSPRTSALYNEQFF. The CDR3 nucleotides read TGTGCCAGCAGTCCCCGGACTAGCGCTCTATACAATGAGCAGTTCTTC.